This is a list of T cell receptor beta chains from one sample in a study of vaccination effects on CD4 cells after COVID-19. The data were produced by immunoSEQ multiplex PCR, yet TCRdb's version contains in-frame clones alone and is incomplete. The data contain 30,000 to 40,000 clones, approximately 73% of them seen just once; the ten biggest clones take up approximately 33%. What these receptors recognize is not known. The specimen comprised CD4+ T cells from PBMCs cultured with a peptide pool, sampled before COVID-19 vaccination. All receptors come from a human donor who had a prior SARS-CoV-2 infection. Both conserved end residues are part of each CDR3. The D gene is left open where the match is weak. Clone size is not always given. Where it is, it says once, few, many or a class for expanded clones.

j_gene,v_gene,abundance,d_gene,CDR3aa,CDR3nt
TRBJ1-2,TRBV7-9,-,-,CASSLRRGDYGYTF,TGTGCCAGCAGCTTAAGACGGGGAGACTATGGCTACACCTTC
TRBJ2-2,TRBV7-8,once,-,CASSLGGRGETGELFF,TGTGCCAGCAGCTTAGGCGGCAGGGGAGAAACCGGGGAGCTGTTTTTT
TRBJ2-2,TRBV14,-,TRBD2,CASSQGLAGGPVAGELFF,TGTGCCAGCAGCCAAGGACTAGCGGGGGGCCCCGTCGCCGGGGAGCTGTTTTTT
TRBJ1-3,TRBV27,-,TRBD1,CASSTRQGASGNTIYF,TGTGCCAGCAGTACCCGACAGGGGGCGAGTGGAAACACCATATATTTT
TRBJ1-1,TRBV7-2,-,-,CASSLYGLANTEAFF,TGTGCCAGCAGCTTGTACGGGTTGGCGAACACTGAAGCTTTCTTT
TRBJ2-4,TRBV7-2,once,-,CASSPLPAAGIQYF,TGTGCCAGCAGCCCCCTCCCGGCAGCGGGCATTCAGTACTTC
TRBJ2-7,TRBV18,-,TRBD1,CASSPRTGSYEQYF,TGTGCCAGCTCACCACGGACAGGGTCTTACGAGCAGTACTTC
TRBJ1-1,TRBV7-9,few,TRBD1,CASSSQGGGEAFF,TGTGCCAGCAGCTCCCAGGGGGGGGGTGAAGCTTTCTTT
TRBJ1-1,TRBV18,few,-,CASSPSSGENTEAFF,TGTGCCAGCTCACCTTCTTCAGGGGAGAACACTGAAGCTTTCTTT
TRBJ2-1,TRBV7-9,-,-,CASSFFTGGYNEQFF,TGTGCCAGCAGCTTTTTCACCGGGGGCTACAATGAGCAGTTCTTC